A single sample gave rise to the 29 T cell receptor beta chains below, sequenced in a study of blood T cell repertoires in COVID-19. Generated by immunoSEQ multiplex PCR, the TCRdb table keeps only in-frame clones and is missing some. The top ten hold around 7.9% of the sample, which has roughly 81,000 clones, roughly 89% seen once. The sequenced material came from peripheral blood. These TCRs come from a man younger than 45 with acute or convalescent COVID-19.

In its sample, this clone was seen a few times. The chain combines TRBV18 with TRBJ2-7; a weak D match, TRBD1 (5 bases). The length of the CDR3 is 14 residues. V dropped 3 bases and J dropped 2 bases, with 11 bases sitting between them. Per the germline V gene, CDR1 is KGHSH and CDR2 is LQKENI. CDR3 bases: TGTGCCAGCTCACCGGTACCGACAGCCTACGAGCAGTACTTC. It encodes CASSPVPTAYEQYF.

The chain links TRBV5-1 to TRBJ2-5; D call uncertain. V was trimmed by 0 bases and J by 5 bases, leaving 11 bases between them. There are 14 residues in the CDR3. The germline gives CDR1 SGHRS, CDR2 YFSETQ. In DNA form, the CDR3 reads TGCGCCAGCAGCTTGGTCGGCAGGTCGGAGACCCAGTACTTC. Translated, it gives CASSLVGRSETQYF.

V is TRBV15 and J is TRBJ1-4; TRBD1 matches at 8 bases. Germline assignment: CDR1 LNHNV and CDR2 YYDKDF (reference sequence). The CDR3 is 15 residues long. With V trimmed by 4 bases and J by 7 bases, 8 bases remained unmatched. CDR3 coding DNA: TGTGCCACCAGCAAACGACAGGGGATAGTTGAAAAACTGTTTTTT. Its translation: CATSKRQGIVEKLFF.

The chain combines TRBV5-1 with TRBJ1-4; 7 nucleotides match TRBD1. The CDR3 extends over 16 amino acids. CDR1 is SGHRS, CDR2 YFSETQ, per germline. V shed 0 bases and J 4 bases; nucleotides not matched to a gene: 6. CDR3 residues: CASSLGGTAVNEKLFF. The CDR3 DNA is TGCGCCAGCAGCTTGGGCGGGACAGCAGTTAATGAAAAACTGTTTTTT.

The rearrangement uses TRBV28 and TRBJ1-6; possible D gene TRBD1, 6 bases. The V gene's germline CDR1 is MDHEN and CDR2 SYDVKM. The CDR3 length is 12 residues. V lost 11 bases and J lost 9, with 14 bases in between. CDR3 region: CAGGLYGSPLHF. DNA of the CDR3: TGTGCCGGGGGCCTGTATGGTTCACCCCTCCACTTT.

This chain's CDR3 is CASSVYQGGETQYF. CDR3 nucleotides: TGTGCCAGCAGCGTATACCAGGGCGGAGAGACCCAGTACTTC. The genes are TRBV9 and TRBJ2-5; D might be TRBD1 (5 bases). The CDR3 has 14 amino acids. V lost 1 base and J 4 bases, leaving 11 bases between the germline ends. Looked up from germline, CDR1 is SGDLS and CDR2 is YYNGEE.

The V call is TRBV4-1, the J call TRBJ2-1, with D possibly matching TRBD2 (5 bases). Germline assignment: CDR1 MGHRA and CDR2 YSYEKL. The CDR3 totals 14 residues. V was shortened by 3 bases and J by 5 bases, with 11 bases between the two germline ends. In nucleotides, the CDR3 is TGCGCCAGCAGCCAGCAGCGGTACAACAATGAGCAGTTCTTC. Encoded protein: CASSQQRYNNEQFF.

The chain joins TRBV30 to TRBJ2-1; 10 bases match TRBD1. CDR3 length equals 13 residues. CDR1 and CDR2 (germline): GTSNPN, SVGIG (reference sequence). The ends lost 8 bases at V and 6 bases at J; junction bases unmatched: 7. CDR3 in amino acids: CASTGTGANEQFF. The CDR3 bases are TGTGCCAGCACCGGGACAGGGGCCAATGAGCAGTTCTTC.

The V and J genes are TRBV10-2 and TRBJ1-1; 7 nucleotides align to TRBD1. Germline trimming cut 6 bases from V and 1 base from J; bases unmatched to any gene: 5. The CDR3 extends over 14 amino acids. Looked up from germline, CDR1 is WSHSY and CDR2 is SAAADI. The CDR3 DNA sequence: TGCGCCAGCAGGACAGGGTTTGGGAACACTGAAGCTTTCTTT. It specifies CASRTGFGNTEAFF.

The V and J genes are TRBV25-1 and TRBJ1-2; a possible D gene is TRBD1 (6 bases). The CDR3 is 15 residues long. The V gene's germline CDR1 is MGHDK and CDR2 SYGVNS. Trimming removed 4 bases at V and 5 bases at J, with 17 bases between. As DNA, the CDR3 is TGTGCCAGCAGTGCAACCCTACAGGGATTGTATGGCTACACCTTC. Translated: CASSATLQGLYGYTF.

V usage is TRBV6-2 or TRBV6-3 and J usage is TRBJ1-2; TRBD1 might be the D (5 bases). The length of the CDR3 is 15 residues. The ends were cut back, 4 bases at V and 3 bases at J, with 15 bases in the middle. Germline-derived CDR1 and CDR2 are MNHEY and SVGEGT. The CDR3 DNA follows: TGTGCCAGCAGTTCGACAGAGCCTTATTACTATGGCTACACCTTC. It yields the protein CASSSTEPYYYGYTF.

J is TRBJ2-7 and V is TRBV2, with 10 bases aligning to TRBD2. The length of the CDR3 is 15 residues. Looked up from germline, CDR1 is SNHLY and CDR2 is FYNNEI. With 2 bases clipped from V and 2 bases from J, the junction kept 3 bases outside the gene matches. The CDR3 DNA sequence: TGTGCCAGCAGTGAAACCCTAGCGGGAGCCTACGAGCAGTACTTC. Translated: CASSETLAGAYEQYF. Full variable domain (remainder filled in from reference TRBV2 and TRBJ2-7): EPEVTQTPSHQVTQMGQEVILRCVPISNHLYFYWYRQILGQKVEFLVSFYNNEISEKSEIFDDQFSVERPDGSNFTLKIRSTKLEDSAMYFCASSETLAGAYEQYFGPGTRLTVT.

V is TRBV18 and J is TRBJ2-1; tentatively, D is TRBD1 (6 bases). CDR3 size: 14 residues. Trimming removed 3 bases from V and 6 bases from J, with 12 bases in between. CDR1 and CDR2 (germline): KGHSH, LQKENI. CDR3 amino acids: CASSPMGDINEQFF. DNA of the CDR3: TGTGCCAGCTCACCTATGGGGGACATCAATGAGCAGTTCTTC. The full variable domain, completed using reference TRBV18 and TRBJ2-1, is NAGVMQNPRHLVRRRGQEARLRCSPMKGHSHVYWYRQLPEEGLKFMVYLQKENIIDESGMPKERFSAEFPKEGPSILRIQQVVRGDSAAYFCASSPMGDINEQFFGPGTRLTVL.

The chain recombines TRBV7-2 with TRBJ2-7, with a tentative D call TRBD1 (5 bases). Trimming left V 1 base short and J 1 base short, with 8 bases between. The CDR3 loop spans 14 amino acids. CDR1 and CDR2 (germline): SGHTA, FQGNSA. The CDR3 coding sequence is TGTGCCAGCAGCTTAGATAACAGGTCCTACGAGCAGTACTTC. Its translation: CASSLDNRSYEQYF.

This clone turned up a few times. The chain combines TRBV12-3 or TRBV12-4 with TRBJ1-3; TRBD1 agrees at 7 bases. V was pared by 7 bases and J by 4 bases, with 4 bases of the junction left unmatched. There are 13 residues in the CDR3. The CDR3 sequence: CASTWDSGNTIYF. CDR3 bases: TGTGCCAGCACCTGGGACAGCGGAAACACCATATATTTT.

Notes on this clone: Because it lacks the conserved phenylalanine or tryptophan at the end, this CDR3 is likely a read error. The DNA is omitted, as the CDR3 cannot be located on it reliably, and the CDR3 follows TCRdb's listing. V usage is TRBV7-9 and J usage is TRBJ1-1; the table gives TRBD1 as D, unverified against the DNA. Germline assignment: CDR1 SEHNR and CDR2 FQNEAQ (reference sequence). The CDR3 numbers 9 amino acids, ends counted. CDR3 amino acids: CASSLGDIP.

The chain uses TRBV5-1 and TRBJ2-2, with TRBD1 matching 7 bases. Germline CDR1 and CDR2: SGHRS and YFSETQ. Trimming took 4 bases from V and 6 from J; bases not matched to a gene: 9. The CDR3 runs to 15 residues. CDR3 coding DNA: TGCGCCAGCAGCATGCGACAGGGTCGGGCCGGGGAGCTGTTTTTT. It encodes CASSMRQGRAGELFF.

The chain couples TRBV11-2 to TRBJ2-5; D not resolved. Trimming shortened V by 1 base and J by 5 bases, and 11 bases separated the two germline ends. The CDR3 spans 14 residues. Germline CDR1 and CDR2: SGHAT and FQNNGV. The CDR3 loop reads CASSLAGSLETQYF. The CDR3 DNA follows: TGTGCCAGCAGCTTAGCAGGTTCTTTGGAGACCCAGTACTTC.

The table lists this clone with a few counts. A junction boundary mismatches the germline segment, possibly from a read error. This chain connects TRBV4-2 to TRBJ2-3, with 9 bases lining up with TRBD2. CDR3 size: 18 residues. The germline V gene encodes CDR1 LGHNA and CDR2 YNFKEQ. The chain's CDR3 is CASSEEGLAGTGTDTQYF. The CDR3 DNA reads as TGTGCCAGCAGCGAAGAAGGTCTAGCGGGAACCGGCACAGATACGCAGTATTTT.

The chain combines TRBV27 with TRBJ2-6; the D gene is possibly TRBD1 (5 bases). Per germline, CDR1 MNHEY and CDR2 SMNVEV (reference sequence). CDR3 length: 17 residues. The germline V and J ends were trimmed by 2 bases and 4 bases, with 15 bases remaining between them. The CDR3 loop reads CASSLAGPSLGANVLTF. DNA of the CDR3: TGTGCCAGCAGTTTAGCAGGGCCTTCGCTCGGGGCCAACGTCCTGACTTTC.

The V call is TRBV28, the J call TRBJ2-4; 10 bases fit TRBD1. CDR1 MDHEN and CDR2 SYDVKM come from the germline V gene. Trimming at V came to 5 bases and at J to 7 bases, leaving 11 bases not matched to a gene. The CDR3 runs 16 residues. CDR3 sequence (DNA): TGTGCCAGCAGTCGCGTCGGGACAGGGGATTGGAACATTCAGTACTTC. Its translation is CASSRVGTGDWNIQYF.

The chain couples TRBV30 to TRBJ1-1; TRBD1 is a possible D gene (5 bases). CDR3 size: 17 residues. V dropped 0 bases and J dropped 1 base, with 18 bases sitting between them. CDR1 and CDR2 (germline): GTSNPN, SVGIG (reference sequence). CDR3 amino acids: CAWSVGPSGSENTEAFF. The CDR3 nucleotides read TGTGCCTGGAGTGTGGGGCCTTCGGGCAGCGAGAACACTGAAGCTTTCTTT.

Notes on this clone: Compared with germline, one end of the junction differs, possibly owing to a read error. This rearrangement joins TRBV28 to TRBJ2-1, with TRBD1 matching 8 bases. The germline gives CDR1 MDHEN, CDR2 SYDVKM. There are 10 residues in the CDR3. The DNA for the CDR3 is TGTGCCAGCAGTGGACCGGGACAGGTCTTC. It translates to CASSGPGQVF.

This sequence joins TRBV2 and TRBJ1-5; D perhaps matches TRBD1 (5 bases). CDR3 length: 15 amino acids. Trimming removed 3 bases from V and 2 bases from J, with 11 bases in between. Germline values: CDR1 SNHLY, CDR2 FYNNEI. CDR3 sequence (DNA): TGTGCCAGCAGTGAGGGGCCGATTGGCAATCAGCCCCAGCATTTT. Residues: CASSEGPIGNQPQHF.

This chain connects TRBV5-1 to TRBJ2-3; 9 bases are shared with TRBD2. With 4 bases clipped from V and 2 bases from J, the junction kept 11 bases outside the gene matches. The CDR3 spans 17 residues. Germline CDR1 SGHRS, CDR2 YFSETQ. The CDR3: CASSLGLGGRVTDTQYF. CDR3 nucleotides: TGCGCCAGCAGCCTGGGCCTAGGCGGGAGGGTCACAGATACGCAGTATTTT.

This chain links TRBV11-2 with TRBJ2-1; 12 nucleotides agree with TRBD2. The CDR3 extends over 17 amino acids. In germline, CDR1 is SGHAT, CDR2 FQNNGV. With 0 bases clipped from V and 6 bases from J, the junction kept 6 bases outside the gene matches. The CDR3 DNA reads TGTGCCAGCAGCTTAGATCCCCTAGCGGGAGGGCGCAATGAGCAGTTCTTC. Encoded protein: CASSLDPLAGGRNEQFF. The variable domain in full, completed from reference TRBV11-2 and TRBJ2-1, reads EAGVAQSPRYKIIEKRQSVAFWCNPISGHATLYWYQQILGQGPKLLIQFQNNGVVDDSQLPKDRFSAERLKGVDSTLKIQPAKLEDSAVYLCASSLDPLAGGRNEQFFGPGTRLTVL.

The chain recombines TRBV7-9 with TRBJ2-7; no reliable D call. The CDR3 length is 12 residues. Trimming stripped 0 bases from V and 3 bases from J, with 3 bases between. Per germline, CDR1 SEHNR and CDR2 FQNEAQ (reference sequence). For the CDR3, the DNA is TGTGCCAGCAGCTTAGCTCACTACGAGCAGTACTTC. This gives the protein CASSLAHYEQYF.

This rearrangement joins TRBV27 to TRBJ2-2; D perhaps matches TRBD1 (6 bases). CDR1 MNHEY and CDR2 SMNVEV come from the germline V gene (reference sequence). V lost 5 bases and J lost 7, with 8 bases in between. This CDR3 has 12 residues. In DNA form, the CDR3 reads TGTGCCAGCAGTGGGGGCATCGGGGAGCTGTTTTTT. Protein sequence: CASSGGIGELFF.

This chain uses TRBV7-2 with TRBJ1-2; D gene ambiguous. CDR3 length: 15 residues. The V gene's germline CDR1 is SGHTA and CDR2 FQGNSA. Trimming removed 2 bases from V and 8 bases from J, with 18 bases in between. CDR3 bases: TGTGCCAGCAGCTTACAGGAGGGAGGCCTGCGCGGCTACACCTTC. This gives the protein CASSLQEGGLRGYTF.